This paragraph covers one TCR beta chain sequence. Its target is unknown. CDR3 length: 14 residues. Germline CDR1 and CDR2: SGHRS and YFSETQ. The sample comes from a study of CXCR3-negative and CXCR3-positive naive CD8 T cells. Study results and limitations: TRB CDR3s of CXCR3-positive naive cells were more hydrophobic than those of CXCR3-negative naive cells.

cDNA libraries for TRB were generated by 5' RACE incorporating UMI labels. TCRdb reprocessed the 5' RACE reads, keeping one entry per CDR3 protein, no DNA. Here the sample table reports about 89,000 distinct CDR3 sequences. The chain couples TRBV5-1 to TRBJ2-7. This clonotype originated in a human donor in good health. Some clones in this sample may be carry-over from other donors' samples. Sequencing was performed on naive CXCR3+ CD8+ T cells from blood. Subset described: CD45RO-CCR7+CD27+CD95- naive CD8+ T cells expressing CXCR3 (TNR3+). CDR3 sequence: CASSAGRSSYEQYF.